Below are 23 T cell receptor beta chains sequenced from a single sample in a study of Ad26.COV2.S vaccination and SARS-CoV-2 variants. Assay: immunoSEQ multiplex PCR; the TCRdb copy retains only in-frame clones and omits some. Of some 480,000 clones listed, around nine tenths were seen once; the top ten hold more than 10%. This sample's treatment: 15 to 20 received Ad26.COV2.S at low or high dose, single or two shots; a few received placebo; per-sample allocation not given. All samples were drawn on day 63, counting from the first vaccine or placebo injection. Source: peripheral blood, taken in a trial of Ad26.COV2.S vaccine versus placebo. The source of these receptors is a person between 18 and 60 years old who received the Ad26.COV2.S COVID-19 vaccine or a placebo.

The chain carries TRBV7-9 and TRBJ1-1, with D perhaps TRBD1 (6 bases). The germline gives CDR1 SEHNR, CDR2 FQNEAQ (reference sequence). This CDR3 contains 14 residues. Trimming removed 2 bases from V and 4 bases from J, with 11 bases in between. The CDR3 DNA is TGTGCCAGCAGCTTACAGAGGGGGGGCACTGAAGCTTTCTTT. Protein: CASSLQRGGTEAFF.

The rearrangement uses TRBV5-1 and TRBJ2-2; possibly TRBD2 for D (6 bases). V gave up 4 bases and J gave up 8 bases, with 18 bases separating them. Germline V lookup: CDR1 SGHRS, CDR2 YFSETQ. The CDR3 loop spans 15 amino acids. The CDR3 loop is CASSPRRAEKGELFF. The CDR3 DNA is TGCGCCAGCAGCCCCCGGAGGGCCGAGAAGGGGGAGCTGTTTTTT.

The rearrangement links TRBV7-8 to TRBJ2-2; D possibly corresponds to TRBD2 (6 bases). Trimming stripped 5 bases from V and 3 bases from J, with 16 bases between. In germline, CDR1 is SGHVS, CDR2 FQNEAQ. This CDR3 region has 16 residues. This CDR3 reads CASSQKRVVDTGELFF. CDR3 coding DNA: TGTGCCAGCAGCCAGAAGCGGGTAGTGGACACCGGGGAGCTGTTTTTT.

In nucleotides, the CDR3 is TGTGCCAGCAGTCCCGGGACAGCCGGCCCTGGGGCCAACGTCCTGACTTTC. Amino acids: CASSPGTAGPGANVLTF. The V call is TRBV6-4, the J call TRBJ2-6; TRBD1 matches at 7 bases. The CDR3 sequence is 17 residues long. The germline CDR1 and CDR2 sequences are MRHNA and SNTAGT. Trimming took 5 bases from V and 2 from J; bases not matched to a gene: 9.

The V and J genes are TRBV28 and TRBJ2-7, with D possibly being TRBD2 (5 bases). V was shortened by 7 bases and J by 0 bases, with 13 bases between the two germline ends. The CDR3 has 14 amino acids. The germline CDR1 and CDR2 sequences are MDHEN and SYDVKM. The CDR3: CASKEVGTSYEQYF. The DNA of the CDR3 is TGTGCCAGCAAGGAGGTAGGAACCTCCTACGAGCAGTACTTC.

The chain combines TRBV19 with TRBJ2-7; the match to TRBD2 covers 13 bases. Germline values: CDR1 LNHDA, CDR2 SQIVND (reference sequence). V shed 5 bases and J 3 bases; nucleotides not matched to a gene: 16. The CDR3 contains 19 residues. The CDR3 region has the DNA TGTGCCAGTAGTGCCCCCGGGACTAGCGGGACACTAGCCCTCTACGAGCAGTACTTC. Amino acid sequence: CASSAPGTSGTLALYEQYF. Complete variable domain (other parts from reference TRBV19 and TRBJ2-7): DGGITQSPKYLFRKEGQNVTLSCEQNLNHDAMYWYRQDPGQGLRLIYYSQIVNDFQKGDIAEGYSVSREKKESFPLTVTSAQKNPTAFYLCASSAPGTSGTLALYEQYFGPGTRLTVT.

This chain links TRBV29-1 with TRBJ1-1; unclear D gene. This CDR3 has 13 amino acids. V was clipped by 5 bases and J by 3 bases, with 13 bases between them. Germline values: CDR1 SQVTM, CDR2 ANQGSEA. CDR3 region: CSVMRVLYTEAFF. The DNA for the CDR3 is TGCAGCGTTATGAGGGTCCTCTACACTGAAGCTTTCTTT.

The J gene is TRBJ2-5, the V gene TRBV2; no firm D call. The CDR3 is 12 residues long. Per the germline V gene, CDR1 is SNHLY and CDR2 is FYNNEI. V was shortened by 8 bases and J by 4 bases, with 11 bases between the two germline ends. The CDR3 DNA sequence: TGTGCCAGCCAAGTAGGTAGAGAGACCCAGTACTTC. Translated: CASQVGRETQYF.

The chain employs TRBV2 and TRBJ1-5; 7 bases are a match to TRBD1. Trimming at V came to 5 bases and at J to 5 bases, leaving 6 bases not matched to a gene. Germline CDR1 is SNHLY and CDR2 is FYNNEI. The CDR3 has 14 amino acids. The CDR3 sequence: CASSIRDSDQPQHF. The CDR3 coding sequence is TGTGCCAGCAGTATCCGGGACAGCGATCAGCCCCAGCATTTT. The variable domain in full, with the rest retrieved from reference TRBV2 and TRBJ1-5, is EPEVTQTPSHQVTQMGQEVILRCVPISNHLYFYWYRQILGQKVEFLVSFYNNEISEKSEIFDDQFSVERPDGSNFTLKIRSTKLEDSAMYFCASSIRDSDQPQHFGDGTRLSIL.

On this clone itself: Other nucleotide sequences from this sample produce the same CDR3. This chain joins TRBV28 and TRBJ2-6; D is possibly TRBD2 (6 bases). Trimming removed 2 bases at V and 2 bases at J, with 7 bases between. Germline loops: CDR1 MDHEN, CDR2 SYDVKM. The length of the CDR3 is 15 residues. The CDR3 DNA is TGTGCCAGCAGTTTAGGAGGGGCTGGGGCCAACGTCCTGACTTTC. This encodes CASSLGGAGANVLTF.

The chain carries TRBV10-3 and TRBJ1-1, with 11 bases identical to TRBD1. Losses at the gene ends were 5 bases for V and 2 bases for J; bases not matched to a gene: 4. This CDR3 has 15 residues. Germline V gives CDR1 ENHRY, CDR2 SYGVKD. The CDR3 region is CAISLGTGGNTEAFF. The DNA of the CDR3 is TGTGCCATCAGTCTTGGGACAGGGGGAAACACTGAAGCTTTCTTT.

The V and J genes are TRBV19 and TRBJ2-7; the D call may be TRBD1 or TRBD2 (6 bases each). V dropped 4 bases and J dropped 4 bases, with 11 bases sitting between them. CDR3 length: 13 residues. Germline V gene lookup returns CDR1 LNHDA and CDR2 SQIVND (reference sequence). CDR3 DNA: TGTGCCAGTAGTAGGGGGGCTGAATACGAGCAGTACTTC. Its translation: CASSRGAEYEQYF.

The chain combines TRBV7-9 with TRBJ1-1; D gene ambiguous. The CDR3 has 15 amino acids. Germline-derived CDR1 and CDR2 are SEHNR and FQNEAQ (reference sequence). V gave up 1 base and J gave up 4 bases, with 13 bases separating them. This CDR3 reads CASSLVLSRPTEAFF. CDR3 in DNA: TGTGCCAGCAGCTTAGTTTTGAGTCGGCCCACTGAAGCTTTCTTT.

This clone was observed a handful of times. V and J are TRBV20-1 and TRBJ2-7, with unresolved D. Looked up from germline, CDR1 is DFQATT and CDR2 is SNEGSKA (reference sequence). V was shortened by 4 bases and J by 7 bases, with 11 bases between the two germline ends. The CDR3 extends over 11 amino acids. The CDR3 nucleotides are TGCAGTGCTATAATGGGGTGGGAGCAGTACTTC. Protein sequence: CSAIMGWEQYF.

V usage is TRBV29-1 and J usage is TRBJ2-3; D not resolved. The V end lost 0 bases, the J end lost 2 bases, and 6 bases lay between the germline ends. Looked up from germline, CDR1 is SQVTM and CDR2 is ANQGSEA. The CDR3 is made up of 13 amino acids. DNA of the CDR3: TGCAGCGTTGAAGATGGGAACACAGATACGCAGTATTTT. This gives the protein CSVEDGNTDTQYF.

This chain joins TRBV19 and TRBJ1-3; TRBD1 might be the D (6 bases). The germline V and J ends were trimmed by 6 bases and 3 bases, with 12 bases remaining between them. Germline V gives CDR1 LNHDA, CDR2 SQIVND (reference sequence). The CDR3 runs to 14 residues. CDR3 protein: CASRDRSNGNTIYF. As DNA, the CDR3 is TGTGCCAGTAGAGACAGGAGCAATGGAAACACCATATATTTT.

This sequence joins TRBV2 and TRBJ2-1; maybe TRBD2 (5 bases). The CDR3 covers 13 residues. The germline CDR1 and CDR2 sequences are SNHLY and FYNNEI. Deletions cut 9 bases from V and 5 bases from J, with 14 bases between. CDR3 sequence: CASGKLVNNEQFF. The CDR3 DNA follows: TGTGCCAGTGGAAAACTAGTCAACAATGAGCAGTTCTTC.

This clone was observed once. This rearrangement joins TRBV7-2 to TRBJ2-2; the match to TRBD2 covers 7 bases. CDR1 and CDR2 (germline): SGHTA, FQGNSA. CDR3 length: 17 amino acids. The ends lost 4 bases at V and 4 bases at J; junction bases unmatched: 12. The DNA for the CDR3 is TGTGCCAGCAGCTCCGGCCCGCGGGGGTCGGGCACCGGGGAGCTGTTTTTT. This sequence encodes CASSSGPRGSGTGELFF.

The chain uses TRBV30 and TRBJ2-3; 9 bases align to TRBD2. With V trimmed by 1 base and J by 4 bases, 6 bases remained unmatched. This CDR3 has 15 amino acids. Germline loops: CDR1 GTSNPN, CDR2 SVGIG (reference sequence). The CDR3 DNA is TGTGCCTGGAGTGCCCTAGCGGGATACTCAGATACGCAGTATTTT. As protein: CAWSALAGYSDTQYF.

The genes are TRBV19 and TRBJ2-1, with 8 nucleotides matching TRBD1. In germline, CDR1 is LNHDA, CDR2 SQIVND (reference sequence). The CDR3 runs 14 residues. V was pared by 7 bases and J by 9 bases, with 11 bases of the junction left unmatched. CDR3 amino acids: CASTGRQGIGEQFF. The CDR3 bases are TGTGCCAGTACAGGGAGACAGGGGATCGGTGAGCAGTTCTTC.

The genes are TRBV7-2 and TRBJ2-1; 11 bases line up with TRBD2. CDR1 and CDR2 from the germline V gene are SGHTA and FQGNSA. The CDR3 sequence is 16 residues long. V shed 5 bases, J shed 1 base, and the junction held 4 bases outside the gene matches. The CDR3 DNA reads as TGTGCCAGCAGCAGGACTAGCGGGCAGTCCTACAATGAGCAGTTCTTC. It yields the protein CASSRTSGQSYNEQFF.

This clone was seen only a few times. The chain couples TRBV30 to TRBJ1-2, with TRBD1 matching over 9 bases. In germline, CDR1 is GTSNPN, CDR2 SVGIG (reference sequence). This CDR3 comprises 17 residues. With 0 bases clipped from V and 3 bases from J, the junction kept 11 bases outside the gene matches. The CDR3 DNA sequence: TGTGCCTGGAGTGTAACGACAGGGGGAGGTAGCCACTATGGCTACACCTTC. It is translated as CAWSVTTGGGSHYGYTF.

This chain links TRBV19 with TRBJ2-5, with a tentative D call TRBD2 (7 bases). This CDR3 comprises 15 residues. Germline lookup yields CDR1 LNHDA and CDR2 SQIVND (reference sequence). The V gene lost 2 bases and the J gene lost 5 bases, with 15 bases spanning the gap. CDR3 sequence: CASSILSGGGETQYF. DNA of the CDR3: TGTGCCAGTAGTATACTCTCGGGGGGCGGCGAGACCCAGTACTTC.